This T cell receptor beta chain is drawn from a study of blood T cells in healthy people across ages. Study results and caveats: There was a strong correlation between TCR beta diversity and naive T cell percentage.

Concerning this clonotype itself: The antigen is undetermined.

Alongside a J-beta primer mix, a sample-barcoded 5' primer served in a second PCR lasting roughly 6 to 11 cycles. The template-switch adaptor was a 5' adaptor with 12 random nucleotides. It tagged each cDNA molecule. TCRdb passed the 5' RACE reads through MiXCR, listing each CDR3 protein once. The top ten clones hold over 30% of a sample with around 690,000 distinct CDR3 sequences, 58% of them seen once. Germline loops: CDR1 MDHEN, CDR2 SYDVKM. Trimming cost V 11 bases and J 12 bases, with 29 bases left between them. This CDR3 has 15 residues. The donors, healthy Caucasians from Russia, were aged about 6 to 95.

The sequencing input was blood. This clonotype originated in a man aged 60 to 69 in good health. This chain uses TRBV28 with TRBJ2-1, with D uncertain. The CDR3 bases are TGTGCCGGCAACACGATGAGGCAAGGTACAATCTCGCAGTTCTTC. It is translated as CAGNTMRQGTISQFF.